This entry describes one TCR beta chain. The antigen is unknown. This sample is drawn from a study of T cell responses to AZD1222 COVID-19 vaccine. CDR1 and CDR2 from the germline V gene are KGHSH and LQKENI. V gave up 3 bases and J gave up 6 bases, with 8 bases separating them. The CDR3 totals 12 residues. Findings of the study overall: Nearly half of the spike-specific TCRs reportedly recognize variant regions that carry no mutations. An increase in Spike-specific TCR breadth and depth was observed after two AZD1222 doses. There were mostly white British donors and more females than males, and clonal diversity was possibly underestimated.

The protocol was immunoSEQ multiplex PCR, while the TCRdb copy is restricted to in-frame clones and leaves out a portion. The sample has 150,000 to 200,000 clones, roughly nine tenths seen once; the top ten hold around 1%. Researchers grouped second doses given at about 4 or about 12 weeks into one pool. The chain recombines TRBV18 with TRBJ1-2; D possibly corresponds to TRBD1 (5 bases). This clonotype was obtained from an adult who received the AZD1222 COVID-19 vaccine. Sequences were derived from peripheral blood, sampled 28 days after the second AZD1222 dose. CDR3 sequence: CASSPRGDGYTF. CDR3 DNA: TGTGCCAGCTCACCCCGGGGGGATGGCTACACCTTC.